The next 28 T cell receptor beta chains were all read from a single sample in a study of T cells expressing NK-cell markers. TCRdb reprocessed the 5' RACE reads, keeping one entry per CDR3 protein, no DNA. The sample holds around 470,000 distinct CDR3 sequences. The sample was blood T cells: a sorted CD56 or NKG2C T cell subset, CD4+ or CD8+ T cells, or bulk PBMC T cells (not recorded which). Source of these receptors: a woman aged 50 to 60 in good health.

This chain joins TRBV30 and TRBJ2-7; the D gene TCRdb calls, TRBD1, cannot be checked with no DNA. This CDR3 comprises 15 residues. CDR1 GTSNPN and CDR2 SVGIG come from the germline V gene (reference sequence). The CDR3 is CAWSVGRITSYEQYF.

The rearrangement uses TRBV6-6 and TRBJ1-5; no DNA is available, so the TRBD1 call from TCRdb remains unchecked. This CDR3 has 12 residues. Germline CDR1 and CDR2: MNHNY and SVGAGI (reference sequence). This CDR3 is CASLSPPQPQHF.

The chain joins TRBV11-3 to TRBJ1-1; TCRdb picks TRBD1, but there is no DNA to check that call. CDR1 is SGHNT, CDR2 YENEEA, per germline. The CDR3 has 16 residues. The CDR3 sequence: CASSAEVTTGGPEAFF. Full variable domain (rest looked up from reference TRBV11-3 and TRBJ1-1): EAGVVQSPRYKIIEKKQPVAFWCNPISGHNTLYWYLQNLGQGPELLIRYENEEAVDDSQLPKDRFSAERLKGVDSTLKIQPAELGDSAVYLCASSAEVTTGGPEAFFGQGTRLTVV.

The chain recombines TRBV7-2 with TRBJ2-7. CDR1 and CDR2 (germline): SGHTA, FQGNSA. The length of the CDR3 is 13 residues. CDR3 protein: CASSLGGLTPPYF. Using reference TRBV7-2 and TRBJ2-7 for the parts outside the CDR3, the full variable domain is GAGVSQSPSNKVTEKGKDVELRCDPISGHTALYWYRQSLGQGLEFLIYFQGNSAPDKSGLPSDRFSAERTGGSVSTLTIQRTQQEDSAVYLCASSLGGLTPPYFGPGTRLTVT.

The chain recombines TRBV4-1 with TRBJ2-2; the D call of TRBD1 rests on TCRdb alone, since no DNA is present to check it. Germline V gene sequence: CDR1 MGHRA, CDR2 YSYEKL. This CDR3 is built from 14 residues. The CDR3 is CASSQPGGPGELFF.

The chain's CDR3 is CASSLSRGSAQYF. This rearrangement joins TRBV7-8 to TRBJ2-3; TCRdb's D call, TRBD2, is unchecked because there is no DNA. Germline loops: CDR1 SGHVS, CDR2 FQNEAQ. The CDR3 consists of 13 residues.

V is TRBV5-1 and J is TRBJ2-2; TCRdb reports TRBD1, a call that lacks DNA to check it against. Germline CDR1 is SGHRS and CDR2 is YFSETQ. This CDR3 contains 18 residues. CDR3 in amino acids: CASSLHHRDTTNTGELFF.

The V gene is TRBV19, the J gene TRBJ2-1; the TRBD2 assignment by TCRdb is unverifiable without DNA. In germline, CDR1 is LNHDA, CDR2 SQIVND (reference sequence). CDR3 length: 12 amino acids. Here the CDR3 reads CASSGEYNEQFF.

This rearrangement joins TRBV6-5 to TRBJ2-7; TCRdb selects TRBD2, and the lack of DNA leaves this call unchecked. Germline loops: CDR1 MNHEY, CDR2 SVGAGI. This CDR3 region has 17 residues. The CDR3 loop is CASSYFPGTIRPYEQYF.

The V gene is TRBV2, the J gene TRBJ2-3; TCRdb returns TRBD2, unconfirmable since there is no DNA. CDR3 size: 15 residues. Germline CDR1 is SNHLY and CDR2 is FYNNEI. The CDR3 protein is CASSEADLPADTQYF.

The chain is built from TRBV29-1 and TRBJ1-2; lacking DNA, the TRBD1 call made by TCRdb goes unchecked. Germline CDR1 is SQVTM and CDR2 is ANQGSEA. The CDR3 totals 12 residues. The CDR3 here is CSVARGDYGYTF.

The chain recombines TRBV12-3 or TRBV12-4 with TRBJ2-4; the TRBD2 assignment by TCRdb is unverifiable without DNA. The CDR3 length is 15 residues. This CDR3 reads CASSSRGGRRDIQYF.

The chain is built from TRBV12-3 or TRBV12-4 and TRBJ1-5. The CDR3 is 15 amino acids. The CDR3 loop reads CASSDPGTAGQPQHF.

The V gene is TRBV29-1, the J gene TRBJ1-5; TCRdb picks TRBD1, but there is no DNA to check that call. This CDR3 has 13 amino acids. Germline values: CDR1 SQVTM, CDR2 ANQGSEA. CDR3: CSARTGVSQPQHF.

This chain connects TRBV27 to TRBJ2-1. CDR1 and CDR2 from the germline V gene are MNHEY and SMNVEV (reference sequence). The CDR3 spans 13 residues. The CDR3: CASSLLTYNEQFF.

The chain uses TRBV27 and TRBJ1-6. This CDR3 has 16 residues. Germline V CDR1 and CDR2: MNHEY, SMNVEV (reference sequence). The chain's CDR3 is CASSPQGGVVGSPLHF.

The chain has TRBV7-2 and TRBJ1-3. Germline V lookup: CDR1 SGHTA, CDR2 FQGNSA. The CDR3 extends over 16 amino acids. This chain's CDR3 is CASSPPRRSSGNTIYF.

V is TRBV27 and J is TRBJ2-1; the D call of TRBD1 rests on TCRdb alone, since no DNA is present to check it. CDR1 is MNHEY, CDR2 SMNVEV, per germline (reference sequence). CDR3 length: 15 residues. CDR3 residues: CASSFIPGRHNEQFF.

V usage is TRBV12-3 or TRBV12-4 and J usage is TRBJ2-1; no DNA is available, so the TRBD2 call from TCRdb remains unchecked. The CDR3 is 14 amino acids. CDR3 residues: CASSLGGGPREQFF.

The chain employs TRBV28 and TRBJ1-6; TCRdb returns TRBD1, unconfirmable since there is no DNA. The CDR3 extends over 16 amino acids. The germline V gene encodes CDR1 MDHEN and CDR2 SYDVKM. This CDR3 reads CASSYSRGQYNSPLHF.

The V call is TRBV12-3 or TRBV12-4, the J call TRBJ1-1; the TCRdb call, TRBD1, lacks DNA for checking. The CDR3 contains 14 residues. CDR3: CASSQGVGRTEAFF.

This sequence joins TRBV25-1 and TRBJ1-1. Germline CDR1 and CDR2: MGHDK and SYGVNS. The CDR3 covers 12 residues. The CDR3 region is CASSEYGTEAFF.

The chain has TRBV9 and TRBJ2-1. The length of the CDR3 is 16 residues. Germline loops: CDR1 SGDLS, CDR2 YYNGEE. CDR3 sequence reads: CASSVAAGGRYNEQFF.

The genes are TRBV20-1 and TRBJ2-1; without DNA, the TCRdb call of TRBD1 cannot be checked. Germline V gene lookup returns CDR1 DFQATT and CDR2 SNEGSKA (reference sequence). CDR3 size: 14 residues. CDR3: CSAPSAGGSNEQFF.

The chain links TRBV2 to TRBJ1-6. The CDR3 is made up of 15 amino acids. Germline V gives CDR1 SNHLY, CDR2 FYNNEI. This CDR3 reads CASRVMAQTGSPLHF.

The V gene is TRBV4-1, the J gene TRBJ2-7; as DNA is missing, the TRBD2 call by TCRdb cannot be tested. The CDR3 is 17 residues long. In germline, CDR1 is MGHRA, CDR2 YSYEKL. The CDR3 is CASSPSPLAGVTNEQYF.

The chain's CDR3 is CASNPGGGVDTQYF. The chain joins TRBV12-3 or TRBV12-4 to TRBJ2-3; the TRBD1 assignment by TCRdb is unverifiable without DNA. CDR3 size: 14 residues.

The chain has TRBV3-1 and TRBJ2-6; TCRdb selects TRBD2, and the lack of DNA leaves this call unchecked. Looked up from germline, CDR1 is LGHDT and CDR2 is YNNKEL (reference sequence). The CDR3 contains 18 residues. CDR3 loop: CASSQETLALGGANVLTF.